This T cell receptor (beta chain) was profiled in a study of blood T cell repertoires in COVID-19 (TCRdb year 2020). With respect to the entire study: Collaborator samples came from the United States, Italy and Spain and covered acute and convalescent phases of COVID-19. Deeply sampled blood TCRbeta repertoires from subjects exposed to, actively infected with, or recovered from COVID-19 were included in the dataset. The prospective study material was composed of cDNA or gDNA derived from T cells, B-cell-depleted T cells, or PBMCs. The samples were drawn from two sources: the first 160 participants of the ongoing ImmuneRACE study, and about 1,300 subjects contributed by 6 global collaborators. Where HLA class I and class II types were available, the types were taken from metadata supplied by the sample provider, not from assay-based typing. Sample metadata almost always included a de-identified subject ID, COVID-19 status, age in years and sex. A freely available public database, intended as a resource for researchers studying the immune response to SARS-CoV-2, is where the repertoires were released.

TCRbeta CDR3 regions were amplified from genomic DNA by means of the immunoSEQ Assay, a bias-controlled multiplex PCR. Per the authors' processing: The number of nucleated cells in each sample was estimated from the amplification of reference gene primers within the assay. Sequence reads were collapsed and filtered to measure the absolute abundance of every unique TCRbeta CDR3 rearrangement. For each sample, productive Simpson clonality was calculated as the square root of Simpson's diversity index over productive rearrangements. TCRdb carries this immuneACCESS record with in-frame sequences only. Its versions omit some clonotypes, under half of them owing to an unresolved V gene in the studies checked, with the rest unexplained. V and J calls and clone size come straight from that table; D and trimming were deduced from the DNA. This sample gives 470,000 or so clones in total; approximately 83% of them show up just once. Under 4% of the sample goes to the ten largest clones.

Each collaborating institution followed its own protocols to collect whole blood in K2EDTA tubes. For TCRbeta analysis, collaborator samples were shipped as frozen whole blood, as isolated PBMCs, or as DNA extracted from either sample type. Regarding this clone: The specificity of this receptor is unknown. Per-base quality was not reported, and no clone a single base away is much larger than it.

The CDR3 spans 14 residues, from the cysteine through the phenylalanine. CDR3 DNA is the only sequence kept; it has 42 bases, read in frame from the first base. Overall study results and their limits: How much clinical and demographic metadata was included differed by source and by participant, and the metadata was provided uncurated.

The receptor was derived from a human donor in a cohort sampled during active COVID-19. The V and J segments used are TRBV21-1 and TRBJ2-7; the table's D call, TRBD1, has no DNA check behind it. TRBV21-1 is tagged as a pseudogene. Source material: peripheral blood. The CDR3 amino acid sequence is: CARTGIFGEHEQYF. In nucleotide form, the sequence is TGTGCCAGGACAGGGATTTTCGGAGAGCACGAGCAGTACTTC.